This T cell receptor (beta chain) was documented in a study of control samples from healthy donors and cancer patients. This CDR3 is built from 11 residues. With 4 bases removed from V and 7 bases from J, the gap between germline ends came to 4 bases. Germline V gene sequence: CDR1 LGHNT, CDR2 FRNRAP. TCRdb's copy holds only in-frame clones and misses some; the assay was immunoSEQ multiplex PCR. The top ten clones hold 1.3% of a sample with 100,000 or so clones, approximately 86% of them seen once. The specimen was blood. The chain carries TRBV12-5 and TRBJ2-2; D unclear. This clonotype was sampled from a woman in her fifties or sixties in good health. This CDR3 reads CASGSFGELFF. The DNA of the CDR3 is TGTGCTAGTGGTTCTTTCGGGGAGCTGTTTTTT.